These 26 T cell receptor beta chains originate from one sample sequenced in a study of T cell clones after liver transplantation. Assay used: immunoSEQ multiplex PCR; TCRdb lists only in-frame clones, some missing. The top ten hold around 0.45% of the sample, which has about 85,000 clones, roughly 82% seen once. Specimen: CD4+ T cells from blood, collected almost 47 months after liver transplant. The source is a human patient who received a liver transplant. The graft donor may account for some of the T cells.

The DNA of the CDR3 is TGTGCCAGCAGCTTACGAGGGCAGAACACTGAAGCTTTCTTT. Its protein product is CASSLRGQNTEAFF. The chain has TRBV11-2 and TRBJ1-1; D gene unclear. Trimming stripped 2 bases from V and 1 base from J, with 8 bases between. The V gene's germline CDR1 is SGHAT and CDR2 FQNNGV. The CDR3 consists of 14 residues.

The CDR3 spells CASSLRGGAYEQYF. CDR3 nucleotides: TGTGCCAGCAGCTTAAGGGGTGGGGCCTACGAGCAGTACTTC. The chain carries TRBV5-4 and TRBJ2-7, with D possibly being TRBD1 (5 bases). Trimming stripped 2 bases from V and 2 bases from J, with 11 bases between. This CDR3 spans 14 amino acids. Germline V CDR1 and CDR2: SGHNT, YYREEE (reference sequence).

The V gene is TRBV19, the J gene TRBJ1-4, with no clear D. From germline, CDR1 is LNHDA and CDR2 SQIVND (reference sequence). V lost 5 bases to trimming and J lost 5 bases, with 15 bases between them. The CDR3 is made up of 15 amino acids. The CDR3 region is CASSLRNRVNEKLFF. DNA for the CDR3: TGTGCCAGTAGTCTACGGAACAGAGTAAATGAAAAACTGTTTTTT.

The rearrangement uses TRBV9 and TRBJ2-1; 14 nucleotides agree with TRBD2. The CDR3 runs to 17 residues. The germline V gene encodes CDR1 SGDLS and CDR2 YYNGEE. The V segment lost 3 bases and the J segment 7 bases; nucleotides outside the gene matches: 9. CDR3 region: CASSAYEGTSGRNEQFF. The CDR3, as DNA: TGTGCCAGCAGCGCGTATGAGGGGACTAGCGGGAGAAATGAGCAGTTCTTC.

The rearrangement uses TRBV28 and TRBJ1-4; D unclear. Per germline, CDR1 MDHEN and CDR2 SYDVKM. The CDR3 covers 16 residues. V lost 7 bases and J 0 bases, leaving 15 bases between the germline ends. CDR3 sequence: CASTPPRRATNEKLFF. For the CDR3, the DNA is TGTGCCAGCACCCCACCCAGACGAGCAACTAATGAAAAACTGTTTTTT.

The chain carries TRBV27 and TRBJ1-4, with D perhaps TRBD1 (6 bases). CDR1 is MNHEY, CDR2 SMNVEV, per germline (reference sequence). The CDR3 totals 13 residues. V shed 6 bases and J shed 8 bases, with 13 bases lying between them. The CDR3: CASSRTVGEKLFF. The CDR3 bases are TGTGCCAGCAGCCGGACAGTGGGGGAAAAACTGTTTTTT.

The rearrangement uses TRBV9 and TRBJ1-2; tentatively, D is TRBD1 (5 bases). The CDR3 has 13 residues. Trimming took off 6 bases at V and 4 bases at J, with 13 bases between the two ends. Germline CDR1 reads SGDLS; CDR2 reads YYNGEE. This CDR3 reads CASTYGGGYGYTF. For the CDR3, the DNA is TGTGCCAGCACCTACGGTGGGGGCTATGGCTACACCTTC.

This chain joins TRBV11-3 and TRBJ2-1; perhaps D is TRBD1 or TRBD2 (5 bases each). This CDR3 is 16 amino acids long. Germline lookup yields CDR1 SGHNT and CDR2 YENEEA. V was pared by 5 bases and J by 5 bases, with 19 bases between. The CDR3 bases are TGTGCCAGCAGCGAGATTTGGGGGAGTAAGGACAATGAGCAGTTCTTC. Translation gives CASSEIWGSKDNEQFF.

The genes are TRBV4-3 and TRBJ1-1, with a possible D match to TRBD1 (6 bases). Deletions cut 2 bases from V and 0 bases from J, with 16 bases between. The CDR3 runs to 17 residues. Germline V gene data show CDR1 as LGHNA and CDR2 as YSLEER. CDR3 DNA: TGCGCCAGCAGCCAATTTTCCGGGGGCAAGCTGAACACTGAAGCTTTCTTT. Residues: CASSQFSGGKLNTEAFF.

The chain recombines TRBV28 with TRBJ2-7, with a weak D call TRBD2 (6 bases). CDR3 length equals 12 residues. CDR1 MDHEN and CDR2 SYDVKM come from the germline V gene. V was shortened by 2 bases and J by 9 bases, with 11 bases between the two germline ends. The CDR3 loop is CASSLGRELQYF. The CDR3 region has the DNA TGTGCCAGCAGTTTAGGGCGGGAATTGCAGTACTTC.

CDR3 region: CASSLRGDNQPQHF. CDR3 bases: TGTGCCAGCAGCTTACGAGGGGACAATCAGCCCCAGCATTTT. The chain couples TRBV7-8 to TRBJ1-5; D might be TRBD1 (5 bases). V lost 2 bases to trimming and J lost 3 bases, with 8 bases between them. Germline assignment: CDR1 SGHVS and CDR2 FQNEAQ. The CDR3 contains 14 residues. Full variable domain (missing parts from reference TRBV7-8 and TRBJ1-5): GAGVSQSPRYKVAKRGQDVALRCDPISGHVSLFWYQQALGQGPEFLTYFQNEAQLDKSGLPSDRFFAERPEGSVSTLKIQRTQQEDSAVYLCASSLRGDNQPQHFGDGTRLSIL.

The chain is built from TRBV10-1 and TRBJ2-3, with D maybe TRBD1 (5 bases). Between the trimmed V and J ends, which lost 6 bases and 3 bases, there was a span of 10 bases. Germline lookup yields CDR1 WNHNN and CDR2 SYGVQD (reference sequence). The CDR3 is made up of 13 amino acids. CDR3: CASSMGPTDTQYF. The CDR3 DNA follows: TGCGCCAGCAGCATGGGGCCGACAGATACGCAGTATTTT.

CDR3 sequence (DNA): TGTGCCAGCAGCGCCAGCTGGAGGACGGCGGGCCTCCGGGGCTCCTACAATGAGCAGTTCTTC. Translating it yields CASSASWRTAGLRGSYNEQFF. The chain uses TRBV21-1 and TRBJ2-1; TRBD2 is taken as the D call from the table, unchecked against the DNA. TRBV21-1 is deemed a pseudogene. This CDR3 is 21 amino acids long.

This clone was observed a few times. This chain connects TRBV5-6 to TRBJ1-2; D perhaps matches TRBD1 (6 bases). Germline assignment: CDR1 SGHDT and CDR2 YYEEEE. Between the trimmed V and J ends, which lost 4 bases and 8 bases, there was a span of 12 bases. There are 12 residues in the CDR3. The CDR3 nucleotides read TGTGCCAGCAGCGGGCAGGGGAAAGGCTACACCTTC. It encodes CASSGQGKGYTF.

This clone was seen only once. This chain uses TRBV30 with TRBJ1-1, with D tentatively TRBD1 (5 bases). Trimming left V 7 bases short and J 4 bases short, with 19 bases between. Germline CDR1 is GTSNPN and CDR2 is SVGIG (reference sequence). The CDR3 totals 14 residues. In DNA form, the CDR3 reads TGTGCCTTTTCCGACAGCCCCCGAGGCACTGAAGCTTTCTTT. As protein: CAFSDSPRGTEAFF.

The rearrangement links TRBV28 to TRBJ1-1; possibly TRBD1 for D (5 bases). Germline V gives CDR1 MDHEN, CDR2 SYDVKM. This CDR3 is built from 13 residues. Trimming cost V 7 bases and J 4 bases, with 13 bases left between them. CDR3 DNA: TGTGCCAGCACGGTACCGGACATCACTGAAGCTTTCTTT. Its translation: CASTVPDITEAFF.

The chain joins TRBV5-1 to TRBJ2-4; D might be TRBD1 (6 bases). The CDR3 spans 14 residues. Trimming stripped 3 bases from V and 5 bases from J, with 12 bases between. Germline-derived CDR1 and CDR2 are SGHRS and YFSETQ. The CDR3 region is CASSSGVVENIQYF. CDR3 DNA sequence: TGCGCCAGCAGCTCAGGGGTTGTGGAAAACATTCAGTACTTC.

This chain joins TRBV5-1 and TRBJ2-7; 7 bases map to TRBD2. J was trimmed by 4 bases and V by 0 bases; bases with no gene match: 13. The germline V gene has CDR1 SGHRS and CDR2 YFSETQ. This CDR3 region has 17 residues. This CDR3 is CASSLAAIAAGRYEQYF. The CDR3 DNA reads TGCGCCAGCAGCTTGGCGGCGATAGCAGCGGGGAGATACGAGCAGTACTTC.

The chain joins TRBV6-5 to TRBJ1-1, with 7 nucleotides matching TRBD1. Trimming removed 2 bases from V and 3 bases from J; junction bases left unmatched: 3. CDR1 MNHEY and CDR2 SVGAGI come from the germline V gene. This CDR3 is 14 amino acids long. The CDR3 sequence: CASSYHDRDTEAFF. CDR3 in DNA: TGTGCCAGCAGTTACCACGACAGGGACACTGAAGCTTTCTTT.

V gene TRBV27 combines with J gene TRBJ2-7; D might be TRBD2 (6 bases). CDR3 size: 17 residues. The germline V and J ends were trimmed by 5 bases and 4 bases, with 24 bases remaining between them. The germline gives CDR1 MNHEY, CDR2 SMNVEV (reference sequence). Here the CDR3 reads CASSPIPRRGGMYEQYF. CDR3 DNA sequence: TGTGCCAGCAGTCCTATACCCCGACGGGGCGGGATGTACGAGCAGTACTTC.

This chain uses TRBV18 with TRBJ1-1; D may be TRBD1 (5 bases). The germline gives CDR1 KGHSH, CDR2 LQKENI. V was clipped by 0 bases and J by 3 bases, with 5 bases between them. The CDR3 consists of 13 residues. The CDR3 region is CASSPPGDTEAFF. The CDR3 DNA is TGTGCCAGCTCACCACCGGGGGACACTGAAGCTTTCTTT.

V usage is TRBV29-1 and J usage is TRBJ1-3, with 8 bases identical to TRBD1. The CDR3 is 15 amino acids. The ends lost 6 bases at V and 0 bases at J; junction bases unmatched: 7. CDR1 SQVTM and CDR2 ANQGSEA come from the germline V gene. The CDR3 loop is CSVAWGQASGNTIYF. In DNA, the CDR3 is TGCAGCGTGGCTTGGGGACAGGCCTCTGGAAACACCATATATTTT.

A few counts support this clone. The rearrangement uses TRBV7-8 and TRBJ1-1, with 7 bases fitting TRBD1. The junction had 9 bases not matched to a gene; V was cut back by 3 bases and J by 8 bases. The CDR3 contains 14 residues. Germline CDR1 reads SGHVS; CDR2 reads FQNEAQ. Here the CDR3 DNA reads TGTGCCAGCAGCTTCGGGACAGTGACTGGGGAAGCTTTCTTT. Translating gives CASSFGTVTGEAFF.

The chain couples TRBV5-4 to TRBJ1-1; D gene unclear. V was trimmed by 1 base and J by 3 bases, leaving 7 bases between them. The CDR3 runs 13 residues. The germline V gene has CDR1 SGHNT and CDR2 YYREEE (reference sequence). The CDR3 nucleotides are TGTGCCAGCAGCTTGTATGGGGACACTGAAGCTTTCTTT. Protein sequence: CASSLYGDTEAFF. Using reference TRBV5-4 and TRBJ1-1 for the parts outside the CDR3, the full variable domain is ETGVTQSPTHLIKTRGQQVTLRCSSQSGHNTVSWYQQALGQGPQFIFQYYREEENGRGNFPPRFSGLQFPNYSSELNVNALELDDSALYLCASSLYGDTEAFFGQGTRLTVV.

The J gene is TRBJ2-7, the V gene TRBV11-2; perhaps TRBD2 as D (5 bases). The CDR3 sequence is 14 residues long. Germline V CDR1 and CDR2: SGHAT, FQNNGV. The V end was cut by 1 base, the J end by 7 bases, with 14 bases between. CDR3 region: CASSLVASRAEQYF. The CDR3 DNA is TGTGCCAGCAGCTTAGTAGCCTCGAGGGCGGAGCAGTACTTC.

The chain couples TRBV6-5 to TRBJ1-2; D gene unclear. V was pared by 2 bases and J by 2 bases, with 9 bases between. Germline assignment: CDR1 MNHEY and CDR2 SVGAGI. There are 14 residues in the CDR3. CDR3 region: CASSYETPNYGYTF. The CDR3 DNA sequence: TGTGCCAGCAGTTACGAGACACCGAACTATGGCTACACCTTC.